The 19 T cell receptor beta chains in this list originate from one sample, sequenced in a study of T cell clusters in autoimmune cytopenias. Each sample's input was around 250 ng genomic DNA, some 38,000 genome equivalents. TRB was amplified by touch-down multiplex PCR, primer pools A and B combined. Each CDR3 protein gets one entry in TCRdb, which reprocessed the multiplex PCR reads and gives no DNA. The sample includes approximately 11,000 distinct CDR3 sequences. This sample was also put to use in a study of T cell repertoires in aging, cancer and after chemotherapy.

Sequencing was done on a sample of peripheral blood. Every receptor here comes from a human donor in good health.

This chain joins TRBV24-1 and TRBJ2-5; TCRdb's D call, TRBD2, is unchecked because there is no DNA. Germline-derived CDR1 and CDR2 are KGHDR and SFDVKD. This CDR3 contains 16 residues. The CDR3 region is CATSPSTSGGQETQYF.

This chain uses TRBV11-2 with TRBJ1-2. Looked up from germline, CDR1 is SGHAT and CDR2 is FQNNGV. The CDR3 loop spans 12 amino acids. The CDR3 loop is CASSLGFSGYTF.

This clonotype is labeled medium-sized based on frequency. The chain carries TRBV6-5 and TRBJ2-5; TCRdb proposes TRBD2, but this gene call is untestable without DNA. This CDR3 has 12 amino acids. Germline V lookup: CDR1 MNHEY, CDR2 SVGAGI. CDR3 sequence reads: CAAGSPPGTQYF.

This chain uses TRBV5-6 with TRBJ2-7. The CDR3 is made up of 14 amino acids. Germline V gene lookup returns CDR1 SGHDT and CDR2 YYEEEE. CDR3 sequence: CASSLFGPNYEQYF.

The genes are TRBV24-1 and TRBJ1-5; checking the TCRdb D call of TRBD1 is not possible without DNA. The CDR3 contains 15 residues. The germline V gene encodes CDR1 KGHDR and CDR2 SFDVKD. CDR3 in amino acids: CATSDSRQGGQPQHF.

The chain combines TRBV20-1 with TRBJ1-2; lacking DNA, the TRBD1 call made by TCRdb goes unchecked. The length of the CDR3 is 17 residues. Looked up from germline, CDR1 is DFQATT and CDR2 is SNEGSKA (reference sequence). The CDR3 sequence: CSASGSLTVLGGDGYTF.

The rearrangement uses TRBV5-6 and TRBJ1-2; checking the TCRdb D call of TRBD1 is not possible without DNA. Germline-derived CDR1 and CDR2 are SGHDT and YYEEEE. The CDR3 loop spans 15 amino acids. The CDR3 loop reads CASSPGTTGGGGYTF.

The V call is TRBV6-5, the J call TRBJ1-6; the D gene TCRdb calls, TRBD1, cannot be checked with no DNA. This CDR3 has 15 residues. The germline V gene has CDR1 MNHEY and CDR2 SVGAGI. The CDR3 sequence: CASRESGRASSPLHF.

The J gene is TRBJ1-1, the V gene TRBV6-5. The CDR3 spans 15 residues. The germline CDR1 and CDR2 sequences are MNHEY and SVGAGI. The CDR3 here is CASSDPRGWNTEAFF.

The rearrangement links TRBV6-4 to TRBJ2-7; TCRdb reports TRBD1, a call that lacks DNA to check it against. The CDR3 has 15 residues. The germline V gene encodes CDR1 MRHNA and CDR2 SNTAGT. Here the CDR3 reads CASRTTDRVVYEQYF.

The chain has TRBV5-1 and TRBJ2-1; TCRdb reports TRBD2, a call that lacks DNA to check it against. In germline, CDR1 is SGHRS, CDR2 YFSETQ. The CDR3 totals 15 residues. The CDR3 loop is CASTLSGLAFDEQFF.

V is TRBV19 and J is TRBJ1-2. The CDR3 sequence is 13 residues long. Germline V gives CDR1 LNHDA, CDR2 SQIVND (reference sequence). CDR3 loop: CASRRTLLYGYTF.

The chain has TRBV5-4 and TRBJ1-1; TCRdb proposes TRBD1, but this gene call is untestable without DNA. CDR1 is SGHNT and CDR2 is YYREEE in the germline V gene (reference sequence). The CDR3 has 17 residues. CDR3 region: CASSTPDRGRMNTEAFF.

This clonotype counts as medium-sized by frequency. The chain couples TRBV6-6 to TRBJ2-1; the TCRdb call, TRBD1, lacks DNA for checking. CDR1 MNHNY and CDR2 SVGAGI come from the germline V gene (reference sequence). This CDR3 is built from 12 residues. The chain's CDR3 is CASSPLRNEQFF.

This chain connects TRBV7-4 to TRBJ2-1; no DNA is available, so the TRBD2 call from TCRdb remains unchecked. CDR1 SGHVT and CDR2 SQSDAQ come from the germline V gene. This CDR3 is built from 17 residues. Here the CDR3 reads CASSWRAGGGLVGEQFF.

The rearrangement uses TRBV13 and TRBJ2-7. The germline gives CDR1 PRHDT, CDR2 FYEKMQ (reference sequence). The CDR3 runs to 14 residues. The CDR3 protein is CASSQGLGDYEQYF.

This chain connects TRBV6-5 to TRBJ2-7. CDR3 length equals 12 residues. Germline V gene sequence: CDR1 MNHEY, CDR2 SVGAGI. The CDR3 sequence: CASSAGSYEQYF.

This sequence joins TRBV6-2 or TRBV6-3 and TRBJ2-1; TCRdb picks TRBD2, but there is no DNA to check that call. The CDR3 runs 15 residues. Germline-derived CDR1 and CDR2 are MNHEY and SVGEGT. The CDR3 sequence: CASSFLAASYNEQFF.

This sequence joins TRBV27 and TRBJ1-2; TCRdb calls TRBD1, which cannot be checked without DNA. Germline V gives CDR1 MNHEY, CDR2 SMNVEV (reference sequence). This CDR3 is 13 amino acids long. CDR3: CASTSGTGGGYTF.